This T cell receptor beta chain originates from a study of cytomegalovirus exposure and HLA in healthy donors. Overall study: The study's early data release held approximately 91 million unique TCRs from HLA-typed donors.

A multiplex PCR was run with 60 Vbeta primers and 13 Jbeta primers. TCRdb's table, derived via immunoSEQ multiplex PCR, lists solely in-frame clones and lacks some. The sample includes roughly 150,000 clones, more than 9.5% of them seen just once. The CDR3 runs to 14 residues. This clone was counted between two and nine times. This receptor was taken from a man between 50 and 59 years old in good health and CMV-seronegative. The sequencing sample was made of PBMCs. The J gene is TRBJ2-3, the V gene TRBV21-1; the D call in the table, TRBD1, was not verified against the DNA. TRBV21-1 is reported as a pseudogene. The CDR3 DNA reads TGTGCCAGCAGCAAAGCGTACAGTAAGGCTACGCAGTATTTT. Translated: CASSKAYSKATQYF.